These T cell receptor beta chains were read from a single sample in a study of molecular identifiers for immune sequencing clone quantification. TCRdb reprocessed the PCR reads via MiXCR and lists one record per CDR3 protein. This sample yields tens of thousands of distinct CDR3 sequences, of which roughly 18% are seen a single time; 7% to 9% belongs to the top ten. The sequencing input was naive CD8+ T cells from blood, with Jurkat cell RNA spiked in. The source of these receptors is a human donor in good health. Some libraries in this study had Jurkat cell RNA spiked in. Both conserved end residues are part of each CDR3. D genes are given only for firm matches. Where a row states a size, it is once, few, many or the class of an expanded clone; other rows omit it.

CASSGTTSSYNSPLHF | TGTGCCAGCAGTGGTACGACGAGCTCCTATAATTCACCCCTCCACTTT | TRBJ1-6 | . | TRBV12-3/TRBV12-4 | many
CSARDLQDLLYGYTF | TGCAGTGCTAGAGATCTCCAGGATCTTCTATATGGCTACACCTTC | TRBJ1-2 | . | TRBV20-1 | few
CASSFGGFTDTQYF | TGTGCCAGCAGCTTTGGTGGCTTCACAGATACGCAGTATTTT | TRBJ2-3 | . | TRBV7-9 | many
CASSPDSSRSPLHF | TGTGCCAGCAGCCCCGACAGTAGCCGTTCACCCCTCCACTTT | TRBJ1-6 | . | TRBV13 | many
CSASPLAVSYEQYF | TGCAGTGCTAGCCCACTAGCGGTTTCCTACGAGCAGTACTTC | TRBJ2-7 | TRBD2 | TRBV20-1 | many
CASSLEAGGRGETQYF | TGTGCCAGCAGCTTAGAGGCAGGGGGCCGAGGAGAGACCCAGTACTTC | TRBJ2-5 | TRBD1 | TRBV7-8 | few
CASTPRGSSYEQYF | TGTGCCAGCACTCCAAGGGGGAGCTCCTACGAGCAGTACTTC | TRBJ2-7 | . | TRBV28 | .
CATRDTGTITGELFF | TGTGCCACCAGGGATACCGGGACTATCACCGGGGAGCTGTTTTTT | TRBJ2-2 | TRBD2 | TRBV24-1 | .
CASSQGTSGSSNEQFF | TGCGCCAGCAGCCAAGGCACTAGCGGGAGCTCCAATGAGCAGTTCTTC | TRBJ2-1 | TRBD2 | TRBV4-1 | few
CASSLELSTSQSEQFF | TGTGCCAGCAGCCTCGAGCTCTCAACTAGTCAATCCGAGCAGTTCTTC | TRBJ2-1 | . | TRBV7-3 | .
CASSWTGGDYNEQFF | TGTGCCAGCAGTTGGACAGGGGGAGACTACAATGAGCAGTTCTTC | TRBJ2-1 | TRBD1 | TRBV28 | many
CASRSLAGEPGEQYF | TGTGCCAGCAGATCCCTAGCGGGAGAGCCAGGCGAGCAGTACTTC | TRBJ2-7 | TRBD2 | TRBV7-2 | many
CSARSEQGTPGRTNEKLFF | TGCAGTGCTAGATCGGAGCAGGGGACCCCAGGGAGAACTAATGAAAAACTGTTTTTT | TRBJ1-4 | . | TRBV20-1 | many
CASSETRGEAFF | TGTGCCAGCAGCGAGACGAGGGGTGAAGCTTTCTTT | TRBJ1-1 | . | TRBV7-2 | .
CASSLPDRGSYEQYF | TGTGCCAGCAGCTTACCCGACAGGGGATCCTACGAGCAGTACTTC | TRBJ2-7 | TRBD1 | TRBV7-9 | many
CASSPAGRVYSPLHF | TGTGCCAGCAGCCCCGCGGGCAGGGTTTATTCACCCCTCCACTTT | TRBJ1-6 | . | TRBV14 | many
CANSPGTGVSYNEQFF | TGTGCCAACAGCCCCGGGACAGGGGTCTCCTACAATGAGCAGTTCTTC | TRBJ2-1 | TRBD1 | TRBV7-3 | few
CASSHPLSTSTNEQFF | TGCGCCAGCAGCCATCCCCTCTCGACTAGCACCAATGAGCAGTTCTTC | TRBJ2-1 | TRBD2 | TRBV4-1 | many
CSASHRGGLRSYEQYF | TGCAGTGCTTCTCACCGCGGTGGTTTGCGCTCCTACGAGCAGTACTTC | TRBJ2-7 | . | TRBV20-1 | many
CASSSAGGANGYTF | TGTGCCAGCAGTTCTGCAGGGGGCGCCAATGGCTACACCTTC | TRBJ1-2 | TRBD1 | TRBV12-3/TRBV12-4 | many
CASSRGLAGPQETQYF | TGTGCCAGCAGCCGGGGACTAGCGGGACCTCAAGAGACCCAGTACTTC | TRBJ2-5 | TRBD2 | TRBV7-9 | many
CASRILAESSYEQYF | TGTGCCAGCAGGATACTAGCGGAGAGCTCCTACGAGCAGTACTTC | TRBJ2-7 | TRBD2 | TRBV28 | many
CASSSRAGVEQYF | TGTGCCAGCAGCTCCCGGGCAGGGGTTGAGCAGTACTTC | TRBJ2-7 | . | TRBV14 | many
CASSTPIGIGELFF | TGTGCCAGCAGTACGCCGATAGGGATAGGGGAGCTGTTTTTT | TRBJ2-2 | . | TRBV28 | many
CASSPLAGGPVNEQFF | TGCGCCAGCAGCCCTCTAGCGGGAGGGCCGGTGAATGAGCAGTTCTTC | TRBJ2-1 | TRBD2 | TRBV4-3 | many
CASGYRRENIQYF | TGTGCCAGCGGGTATCGCAGGGAAAACATTCAGTACTTC | TRBJ2-4 | . | TRBV6-2/TRBV6-3 | many
CASSQDQETQYF | TGCGCCAGCAGCCAAGATCAAGAGACCCAGTACTTC | TRBJ2-5 | . | TRBV4-3 | many